This T cell receptor beta chain was observed in a study of CD8 T cells in ankylosing spondylitis. Findings and caveats of the study: What seemed typical of ankylosing spondylitis blood was a TCR beta motif built from several highly homologous variants. Earlier reports found some motif variants in synovial fluid and blood in reactive arthritis. Disease-linked clones were reportedly significantly enriched in matched ankylosing spondylitis synovial fluid.

Libraries of TCR beta came from quantitative 5'-RACE with molecular barcodes. TCRdb reanalysed the 5' RACE reads using MiXCR and keeps one entry per CDR3 protein. The table lists some 140,000 distinct CDR3 sequences, approximately 9.2% of them singletons. A remark on this clonotype: Its antigen remains unknown.

This CDR3 contains 15 residues. Germline lookup yields CDR1 SGDLS and CDR2 YYNGEE. V lost 0 bases, J lost 6 bases, and 10 bases lay in between. The TCR was taken from a male donor with ankylosing spondylitis. This chain uses TRBV9 with TRBJ1-6; tentatively, D is TRBD1 (6 bases). Material for sequencing was synovial fluid, either unsorted or a sorted T cell fraction (not recorded which). The CDR3, as DNA: TGTGCCAGCAGCGTAGGGACAGACCGTAATTCACCCCTCCACTTT. Protein: CASSVGTDRNSPLHF.